Described below is a single T cell receptor beta chain sequence and its context. The data were taken from a study of blood T cell repertoires in COVID-19. Study information: Donors in the United States, Italy and Spain gave samples during acute or convalescent COVID-19. T cells, B-cell-depleted T cells, or PBMCs provided the cDNA or gDNA that served as material.

Study processing details: Reference gene primers were amplified, and this amplification served to estimate nucleated cell counts. The data were produced by immunoSEQ multiplex PCR, yet TCRdb's version contains in-frame clones alone and is incomplete. Clonal size and the V and J genes are those of that table, whereas D and trimming came from the DNA. The repertoire includes around 180,000 clones, around 67% of them detected once, and about 3% sits in the top ten. This CDR3 contains 15 residues. From germline, CDR1 is SGHTS and CDR2 YDEGEE. The junction had 7 bases not matched to a gene; V was cut back by 6 bases and J by 5 bases.

Sequencing was carried out using peripheral blood. The chain combines TRBV5-8 with TRBJ2-3, with 12 bases lining up with TRBD2. The TCR was taken from a woman of 80 years or more with acute or convalescent COVID-19. Here the CDR3 reads CASTRRLAGVDTQYF. Written as DNA, the CDR3 is TGTGCCAGCACCCGGAGACTAGCGGGAGTAGATACGCAGTATTTT.